A selection of T cell receptor beta chains follows, all from one sample in a study of T cells in Graves' hyperthyroidism and ophthalmopathy. TCRdb re-analysed the multiplex PCR reads in MiXCR, keeping a single row per CDR3 protein. This sample yields a few hundred thousand distinct CDR3 sequences, of which approximately 15% are seen a single time; approximately 14% belongs to the top ten. Sequencing was performed on blood. These receptors were collected from a woman younger than 35 with Graves' hyperthyroidism. Each CDR3 is given with its conserved first and last residue. A D gene is named only where the DNA matches it firmly.

V	D	J	CDR3
TRBV28	NA	TRBJ2-1	CASRSVAIHEQFF
TRBV6-1	NA	TRBJ2-7	CASETGGNPYEQYF
TRBV27	TRBD1	TRBJ2-1	CASSSPGQGANEQFF
TRBV24-1	TRBD1	TRBJ2-5	CATSDEGQAGRGETQYF
TRBV3-1	NA	TRBJ1-1	CASSQEGGLGAFF
TRBV7-2	NA	TRBJ2-7	CASSLTAGSYEQYF
TRBV5-1	NA	TRBJ2-3	CASSLVHKGTDTQYF
TRBV7-2	NA	TRBJ2-3	CATGWGGWDTQYF
TRBV29-1	NA	TRBJ1-1	CSVGKGTEAFF
TRBV19	NA	TRBJ1-1	CASREGWAGMPEAFF
TRBV20-1	NA	TRBJ1-1	CSANQQGTEAFF
TRBV2	NA	TRBJ2-1	CASTANRAGNEQFF
TRBV7-2	NA	TRBJ1-6	CASSLENSPLHF
TRBV7-2	NA	TRBJ2-1	CASSHGLWGFF
TRBV20-1	NA	TRBJ2-7	CSAKTSSYEQYF
TRBV18	NA	TRBJ1-5	CASSRGGTSNQPQHF
TRBV15	TRBD1	TRBJ1-1	CATSRGDSWSAEAFF
TRBV24-1	TRBD1	TRBJ1-1	CATRAGGRETEAFF
TRBV2	TRBD2	TRBJ2-5	CASSGLAGSMETQYF
TRBV7-3	TRBD1	TRBJ2-2	CASRIGTGRTGELFF
TRBV7-3	NA	TRBJ2-2	CASSGTPRGELFF
TRBV29-1	NA	TRBJ2-3	CSVGLGRDTQYF
TRBV27	NA	TRBJ2-1	CASSLSSVKSSYNEQFF
TRBV10-3	NA	TRBJ1-2	CAISESVVGYGYTF
TRBV7-8	NA	TRBJ2-7	CASSPQKRSYEQYF
TRBV28	NA	TRBJ2-1	CASNGPPPLGGFNNEQFF
TRBV4-1	NA	TRBJ2-2	CASSYGIFTGELFF
TRBV5-5	TRBD1	TRBJ2-5	CASSLPPGQVGETQYF
TRBV12-3/TRBV12-4	NA	TRBJ2-6	CASSLLRAGSGANVLTF
TRBV7-3	TRBD2	TRBJ2-3	CASSREGLLAGGTGDTQYF
TRBV20-1	TRBD2	TRBJ2-1	CSARAGGSLEQFF
TRBV5-1	NA	TRBJ2-7	CASSYGELGSYEQYF
TRBV11-3	TRBD2	TRBJ2-3	CASSFGGETDTQYF
TRBV7-9	NA	TRBJ2-3	CASSYHKENSYSSTDTQYF
TRBV28	TRBD2	TRBJ2-7	CASSFLAVSYEQYF
TRBV4-1	TRBD1	TRBJ1-2	CASSRDFKGASNYGYTF
TRBV11-2	NA	TRBJ2-1	CASSSGPSGNEQFF
TRBV19	TRBD2	TRBJ2-4	CASSKGTSGGAAKNIQYF
TRBV11-3	NA	TRBJ2-1	CASSRTILHEQFF
TRBV5-5	TRBD1	TRBJ2-4	CASSFGTALNIQYF
TRBV7-2	TRBD2	TRBJ2-1	CASSLKRGGNEQFF
TRBV20-1	TRBD2	TRBJ2-1	CSAILAGGGNEQFF